The 2 T cell receptor beta chains in this list originate from one sample, sequenced in a study of T cells after yellow fever vaccination. From the 5' RACE reads, TCRdb called clonotypes with MiXCR, one entry per CDR3 protein. In the table there are about 130,000 distinct CDR3 sequences, 7.4% of which are singletons. Specimen: CD4+ T cells sorted from PBMCs, collected less than 11 days after the first yellow fever vaccination. The receptors were gathered from a man between 18 and 35 years old who received the YFV17D yellow fever vaccine.

This clonotype occurred many times. The gene calls are TRBV5-1 and TRBJ2-7, with D possibly being TRBD1 (6 bases). Germline V gene lookup returns CDR1 SGHRS and CDR2 YFSETQ. Deletions cut 4 bases from V and 2 bases from J, with 13 bases between. The CDR3 has 14 residues. CDR3 sequence: CASSPQGTTYEQYF. The CDR3 DNA is TGCGCCAGCAGCCCACAGGGCACCACCTACGAGCAGTACTTC. The full variable domain, in which reference TRBV5-1 and TRBJ2-7 provide the parts outside the CDR3, is KAGVTQTPRYLIKTRGQQVTLSCSPISGHRSVSWYQQTPGQGLQFLFEYFSETQRNKGNFPGRFSGRQFSNSRSEMNVSTLELGDSALYLCASSPQGTTYEQYFGPGTRLTVT.

The J gene is TRBJ2-3, the V gene TRBV2; D uncertain. Germline CDR1 reads SNHLY; CDR2 reads FYNNEI. The CDR3 runs to 12 residues. The V gene lost 2 bases and the J gene lost 6 bases, with 6 bases spanning the gap. The CDR3 coding sequence is TGTGCCAGCAGTGAAAATAGGGATACGCAGTATTTT. Translated: CASSENRDTQYF.